This T cell receptor beta chain was recovered during a study of cytomegalovirus exposure and HLA in healthy donors. Across the whole study: HLA-typed donors contributed some 87 million unique TCRs, which were held in an early data release. Whole-study findings and limits: The productive fraction for most TCR beta V segments was about 87% or about 30% in an earlier analysis. Cytomegalovirus-associated status was assigned to fewer than 200 TCR beta chains.

As regards this clone: The antigen is not known.

It was with 60 Vbeta and 13 Jbeta primers that the PCR ran. Only in-frame clones appear in the TCRdb table, and some are missing; sequencing was by immunoSEQ multiplex PCR. In the table there are approximately 160,000 clones, approximately 78% of which are singletons. The CDR3 runs 17 residues. V lost 1 base and J 2 bases, leaving 18 bases between the germline ends. CDR1 is MNHEY and CDR2 is SMNVEV in the germline V gene (reference sequence). Sequenced: PBMCs. This receptor was taken from a girl aged 2 to 9 in good health and CMV-seropositive. The chain employs TRBV27 and TRBJ2-7; possibly TRBD2 for D (5 bases). The CDR3 DNA sequence: TGTGCCAGCAGTTTATTCGCGGGCCCATTATCGCCCTACGAGCAGTACTTC. Translated: CASSLFAGPLSPYEQYF.